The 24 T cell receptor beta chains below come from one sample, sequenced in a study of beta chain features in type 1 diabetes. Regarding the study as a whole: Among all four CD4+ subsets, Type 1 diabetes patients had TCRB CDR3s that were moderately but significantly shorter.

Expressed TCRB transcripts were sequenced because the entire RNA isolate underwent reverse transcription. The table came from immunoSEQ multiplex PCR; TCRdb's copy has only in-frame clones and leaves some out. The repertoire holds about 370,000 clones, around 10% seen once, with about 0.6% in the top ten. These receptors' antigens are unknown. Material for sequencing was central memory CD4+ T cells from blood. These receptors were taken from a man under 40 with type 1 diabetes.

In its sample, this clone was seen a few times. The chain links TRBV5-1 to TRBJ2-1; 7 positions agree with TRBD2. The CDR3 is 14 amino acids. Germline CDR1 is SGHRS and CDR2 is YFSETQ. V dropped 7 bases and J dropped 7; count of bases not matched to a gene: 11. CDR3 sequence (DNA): TGCGCCAGCTTCGTGGCGGGAGTCAAAAATGAGCAGTTCTTC. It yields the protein CASFVAGVKNEQFF.

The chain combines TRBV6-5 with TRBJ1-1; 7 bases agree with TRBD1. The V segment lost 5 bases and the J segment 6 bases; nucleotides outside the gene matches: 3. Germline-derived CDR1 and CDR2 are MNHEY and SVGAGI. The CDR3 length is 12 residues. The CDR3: CASSRQGSEAFF. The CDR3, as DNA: TGTGCCAGCAGTCGACAGGGCTCTGAAGCTTTCTTT.

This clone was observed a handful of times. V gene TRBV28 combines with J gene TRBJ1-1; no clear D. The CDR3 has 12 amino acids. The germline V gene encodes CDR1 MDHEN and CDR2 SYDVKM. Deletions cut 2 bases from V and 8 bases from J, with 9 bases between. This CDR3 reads CASSLRRLEAFF. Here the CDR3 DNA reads TGTGCCAGCAGTTTACGGAGGTTGGAAGCTTTCTTT.

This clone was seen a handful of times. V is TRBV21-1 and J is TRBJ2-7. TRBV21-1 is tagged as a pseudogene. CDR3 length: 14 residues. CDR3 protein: CASSKETVRGGQYF. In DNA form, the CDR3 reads TGTGCCAGCAGCAAAGAGACGGTCAGGGGAGGTCAGTACTTC.

CDR3 protein: CASTSWYGTYEQYF. The CDR3 bases are TGTGCCAGCACTTCTTGGTACGGTACCTACGAGCAGTACTTC. The rearrangement links TRBV28 to TRBJ2-7; D gene ambiguous. Per germline, CDR1 MDHEN and CDR2 SYDVKM. The CDR3 runs 14 residues. V was shortened by 7 bases and J by 2 bases, with 15 bases between the two germline ends.

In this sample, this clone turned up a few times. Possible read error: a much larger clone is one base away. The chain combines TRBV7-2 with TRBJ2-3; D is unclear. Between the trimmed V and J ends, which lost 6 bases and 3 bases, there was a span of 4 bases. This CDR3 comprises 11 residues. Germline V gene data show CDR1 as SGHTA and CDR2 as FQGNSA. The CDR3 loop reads CASRGTDTQYF. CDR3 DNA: TGTGCCAGCAGGGGGACAGATACGCAGTATTTT.

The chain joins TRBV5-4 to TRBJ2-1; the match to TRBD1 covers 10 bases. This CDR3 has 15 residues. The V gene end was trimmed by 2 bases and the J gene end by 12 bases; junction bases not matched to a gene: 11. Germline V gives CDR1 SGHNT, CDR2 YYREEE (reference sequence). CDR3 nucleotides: TGTGCCAGCAGCTTAGCTCGGGGGACAGGGGACGGGCAGTTCTTC. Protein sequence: CASSLARGTGDGQFF. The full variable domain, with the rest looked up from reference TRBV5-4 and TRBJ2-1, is ETGVTQSPTHLIKTRGQQVTLRCSSQSGHNTVSWYQQALGQGPQFIFQYYREEENGRGNFPPRFSGLQFPNYSSELNVNALELDDSALYLCASSLARGTGDGQFFGPGTRLTVL.

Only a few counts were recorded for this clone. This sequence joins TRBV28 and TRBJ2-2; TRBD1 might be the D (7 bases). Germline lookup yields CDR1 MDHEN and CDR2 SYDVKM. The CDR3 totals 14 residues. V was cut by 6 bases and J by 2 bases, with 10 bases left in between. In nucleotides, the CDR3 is TGTGCCAGCAGGACAGGGACTAACACCGGGGAGCTGTTTTTT. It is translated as CASRTGTNTGELFF. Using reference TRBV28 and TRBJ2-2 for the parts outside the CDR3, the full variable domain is DVKVTQSSRYLVKRTGEKVFLECVQDMDHENMFWYRQDPGLGLRLIYFSYDVKMKEKGDIPEGYSVSREKKERFSLILESASTNQTSMYLCASRTGTNTGELFFGEGSRLTVL.

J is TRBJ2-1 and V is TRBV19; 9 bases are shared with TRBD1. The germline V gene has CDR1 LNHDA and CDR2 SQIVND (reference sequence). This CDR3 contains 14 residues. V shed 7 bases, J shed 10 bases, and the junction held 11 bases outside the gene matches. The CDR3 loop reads CASNNRGQGGEQFF. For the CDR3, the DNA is TGTGCCAGTAACAACCGGGGACAGGGAGGAGAGCAGTTCTTC.

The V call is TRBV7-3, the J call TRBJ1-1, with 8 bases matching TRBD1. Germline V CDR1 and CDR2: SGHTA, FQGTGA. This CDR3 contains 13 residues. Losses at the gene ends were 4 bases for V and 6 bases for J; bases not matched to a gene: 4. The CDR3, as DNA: TGTGCCAGCAGCTCGGGGACAGGTTCTGAAGCTTTCTTT. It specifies CASSSGTGSEAFF.

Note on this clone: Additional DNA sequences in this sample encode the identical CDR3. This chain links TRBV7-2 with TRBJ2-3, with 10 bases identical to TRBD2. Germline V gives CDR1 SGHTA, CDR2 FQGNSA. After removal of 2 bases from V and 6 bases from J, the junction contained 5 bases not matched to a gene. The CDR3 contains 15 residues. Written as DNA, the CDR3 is TGTGCCAGCAGCTTACTAGCGGGAGTTGCGGATACGCAGTATTTT. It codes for CASSLLAGVADTQYF.

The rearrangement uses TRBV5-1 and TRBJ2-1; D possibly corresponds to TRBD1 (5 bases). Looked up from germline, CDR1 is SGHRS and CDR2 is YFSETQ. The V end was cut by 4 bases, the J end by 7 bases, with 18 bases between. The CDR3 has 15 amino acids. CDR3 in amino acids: CASSRVQTVVNEQFF. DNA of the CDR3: TGCGCCAGCAGCCGTGTACAGACAGTGGTAAATGAGCAGTTCTTC.

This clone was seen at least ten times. The CDR3 region is CASTLPGSDEKLFF. CDR3 sequence (DNA): TGTGCCAGCACCTTACCGGGCAGTGATGAAAAACTGTTTTTT. The chain combines TRBV28 with TRBJ1-4; the D is unclear. Germline loops: CDR1 MDHEN, CDR2 SYDVKM. The CDR3 extends over 14 amino acids. Trimming stripped 7 bases from V and 6 bases from J, with 15 bases between.

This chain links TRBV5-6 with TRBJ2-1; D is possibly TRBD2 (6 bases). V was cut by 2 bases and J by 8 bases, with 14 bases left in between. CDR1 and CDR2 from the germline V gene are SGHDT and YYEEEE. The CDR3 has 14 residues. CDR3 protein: CASSFISSDDEQFF. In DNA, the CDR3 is TGTGCCAGCAGCTTCATTTCTAGCGACGATGAGCAGTTCTTC.

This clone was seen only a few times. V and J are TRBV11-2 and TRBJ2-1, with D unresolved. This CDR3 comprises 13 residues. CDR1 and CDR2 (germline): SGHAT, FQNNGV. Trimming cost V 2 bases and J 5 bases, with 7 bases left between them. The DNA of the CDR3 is TGTGCCAGCAGCTTACCGGTCCACAATGAGCAGTTCTTC. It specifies CASSLPVHNEQFF.

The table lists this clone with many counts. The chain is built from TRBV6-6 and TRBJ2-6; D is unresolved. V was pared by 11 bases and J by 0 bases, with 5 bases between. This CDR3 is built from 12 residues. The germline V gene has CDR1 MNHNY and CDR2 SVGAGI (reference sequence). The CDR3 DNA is TGTGCCGGATCCTCTGGGGCCAACGTCCTGACTTTC. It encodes CAGSSGANVLTF.

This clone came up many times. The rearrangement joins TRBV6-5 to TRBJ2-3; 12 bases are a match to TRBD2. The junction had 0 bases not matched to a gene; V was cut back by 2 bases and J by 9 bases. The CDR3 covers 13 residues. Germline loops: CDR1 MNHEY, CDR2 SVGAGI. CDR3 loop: CASSYGLAGTQYF. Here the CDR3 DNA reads TGTGCCAGCAGTTACGGACTAGCGGGAACGCAGTATTTT.

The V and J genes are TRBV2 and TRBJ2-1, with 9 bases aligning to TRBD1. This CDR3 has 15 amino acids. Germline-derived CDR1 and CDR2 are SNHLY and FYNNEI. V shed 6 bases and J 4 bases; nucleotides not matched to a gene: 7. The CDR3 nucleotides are TGTGCCAGCAGCCCCCCGGGACAGGGTTACAATGAGCAGTTCTTC. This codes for CASSPPGQGYNEQFF.

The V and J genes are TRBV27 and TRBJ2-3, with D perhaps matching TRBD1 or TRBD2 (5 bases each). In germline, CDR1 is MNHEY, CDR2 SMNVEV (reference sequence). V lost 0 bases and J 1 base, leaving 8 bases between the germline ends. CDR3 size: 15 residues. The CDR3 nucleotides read TGTGCCAGCAGTTTATCGGGGACCCGCACAGATACGCAGTATTTT. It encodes CASSLSGTRTDTQYF.

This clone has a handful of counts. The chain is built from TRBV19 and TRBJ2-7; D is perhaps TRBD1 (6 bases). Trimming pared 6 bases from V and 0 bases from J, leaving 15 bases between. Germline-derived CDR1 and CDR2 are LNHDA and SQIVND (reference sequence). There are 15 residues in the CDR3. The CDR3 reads CASRARQVASYEQYF. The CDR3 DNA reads TGTGCCAGTAGGGCTAGACAGGTCGCCTCCTACGAGCAGTACTTC.

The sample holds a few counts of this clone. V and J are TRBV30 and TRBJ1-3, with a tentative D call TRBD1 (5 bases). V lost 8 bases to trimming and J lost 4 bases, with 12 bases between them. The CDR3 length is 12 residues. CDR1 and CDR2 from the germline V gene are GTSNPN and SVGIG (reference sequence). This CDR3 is CARTGAGNTIYF. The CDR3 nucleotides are TGTGCCCGTACAGGAGCGGGAAACACCATATATTTT.

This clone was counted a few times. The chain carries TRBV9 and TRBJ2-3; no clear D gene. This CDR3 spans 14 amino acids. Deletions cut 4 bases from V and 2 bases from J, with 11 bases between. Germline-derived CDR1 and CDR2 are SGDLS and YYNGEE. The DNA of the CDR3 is TGTGCCAGCAGCCTCTTGGGGTTCACAGATACGCAGTATTTT. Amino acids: CASSLLGFTDTQYF.

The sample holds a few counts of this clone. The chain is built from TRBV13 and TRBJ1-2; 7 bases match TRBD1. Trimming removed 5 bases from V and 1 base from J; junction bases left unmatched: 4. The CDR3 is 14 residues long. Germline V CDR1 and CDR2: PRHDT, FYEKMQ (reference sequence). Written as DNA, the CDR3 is TGTGCCAGCAGCCGGAACAGGGGTAACTATGGCTACACCTTC. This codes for CASSRNRGNYGYTF.

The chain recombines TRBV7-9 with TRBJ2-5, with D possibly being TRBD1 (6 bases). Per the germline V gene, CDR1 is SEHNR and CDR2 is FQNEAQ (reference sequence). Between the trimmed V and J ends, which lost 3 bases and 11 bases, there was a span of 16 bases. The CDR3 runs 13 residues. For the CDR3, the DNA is TGTGCCAGCAGCTTCGGGATTAACAGGGAGCAGTACTTC. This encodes CASSFGINREQYF.